Listed below are T cell receptor beta chains from one sample, sequenced in a study of OX40 agonist ivuxolimab in advanced cancers. Sequencing used immunoSEQ multiplex PCR; TCRdb keeps in-frame clones, though not all of them. The sample has about 61,000 clones; about 90% are singletons. Material: CD4+ or CD8+ T cells sorted from blood, obtained in a trial of the OX40 agonist ivuxolimab. The receptors shown here come from an adult with an advanced solid tumor such as melanoma, head and neck, liver or kidney cancer. Each CDR3 is given with its conserved first and last residue. The D gene is left open where the match is weak. Some rows have no size entry. The others give once, few or many, or a class for an expanded clone.

TRBD2,.,TRBV2,TRBJ2-5,19,TGTGCCAGCAGTAGCAGACCCCGGGGGACTAGCGGGGCAGGGGAGACCCAGTACTTC,CASSSRPRGTSGAGETQYF
TRBD1,.,TRBV5-6,TRBJ2-7,14,TGTGCCAGCAGCAAACGGACAGGGATCTACGAGCAGTACTTC,CASSKRTGIYEQYF
TRBD2,.,TRBV10-1,TRBJ2-1,15,TGCGCCAGCAGTGAGAAGCGGGGGGAACGGAATGAGCAGTTCTTC,CASSEKRGERNEQFF
TRBD2,.,TRBV11-2,TRBJ2-1,14,TGTGCCAGCAGCTTAGTGGGGGGGAGGAATGAGCAGTTCTTC,CASSLVGGRNEQFF
TRBD2,.,TRBV7-6,TRBJ2-1,17,TGTGCCAGCAGCTTCAGGAAGGAGCGGGGGGCGCTCAATGAGCAGTTCTTC,CASSFRKERGALNEQFF
.,.,TRBV4-1,TRBJ2-7,16,TGCGCCAGCAGCCAAGAAGGTCCAGGGGATTCCTACGAGCAGTACTTC,CASSQEGPGDSYEQYF
.,.,TRBV6-5,TRBJ1-2,12,TGTGCCAGCAGTTACTCGACGGGGGGCTACACCTTC,CASSYSTGGYTF
TRBD1,.,TRBV9,TRBJ2-7,15,TGTGCCAGCAGCCATGGGACAGGGGGAAAGTACGAGCAGTACTTC,CASSHGTGGKYEQYF
TRBD2,.,TRBV28,TRBJ2-7,14,TGTGCCAGCCGATCAGCGGGGTCCCCCTACGAGCAGTACTTC,CASRSAGSPYEQYF
TRBD1,.,TRBV4-3,TRBJ2-2,16,TGCGCCAGCAGCCAAGGTGCGAGACAGGGGCTCGGGGAGCTGTTTTTT,CASSQGARQGLGELFF
.,.,TRBV11-2,TRBJ2-3,14,TGTGCCAGCAGCTTACCCGGTAGCACAGATACGCAGTATTTT,CASSLPGSTDTQYF
.,once,TRBV6-1,TRBJ2-7,13,TGTGCCAGCACCTATCAGGGTGGCTACGAGCAGTACTTC,CASTYQGGYEQYF
TRBD1,.,TRBV10-3,TRBJ1-2,15,TGTGCCATCAGTGTGGGGACAGGGGGGAGCTATGGCTACACCTTC,CAISVGTGGSYGYTF
.,.,TRBV4-1,TRBJ1-4,18,TGCGCCAGCAGCCAGACTCCGGGACCGACCAGTAGTAATGAAAAACTGTTTTTT,CASSQTPGPTSSNEKLFF
TRBD1,.,TRBV5-1,TRBJ1-2,15,TGCGCCAGCAGCTTGGATACGGACAGGGGGAGAGGCTACACCTTC,CASSLDTDRGRGYTF
.,.,TRBV11-3,TRBJ2-1,15,TGTGCCAGCAGCCCCGGGACCGGGGTCTACAATGAGCAGTTCTTC,CASSPGTGVYNEQFF
.,few,TRBV5-4,TRBJ1-5,16,TGTGCCAGCAGCTCTGGAGGTACAGGGTTCAATCAGCCCCAGCATTTT,CASSSGGTGFNQPQHF
TRBD2,.,TRBV10-3,TRBJ2-4,17,TGTGCCATCAGTGACTGGGGTACTAGCGGGGCCAAAAACATTCAGTACTTC,CAISDWGTSGAKNIQYF
.,.,TRBV7-9,TRBJ1-2,13,TGTGCCAGCAGCCCGGCCAATAACTATGGCTACACCTTC,CASSPANNYGYTF
.,.,TRBV27,TRBJ2-1,17,TGTGCCAGCAGTTTATTCTCAGGGACCTTTACCTACAATGAGCAGTTCTTC,CASSLFSGTFTYNEQFF
.,.,TRBV12-2,TRBJ1-1,15,TGTGCAAGTCGCCCCAGGACAGAGATGAACACTGAAGCTTTCTTT,CASRPRTEMNTEAFF
TRBD1,few,TRBV30,TRBJ1-2,15,TGTGCCTGGGCCATCGACGGGACAGGGCATGCTGGCTACACCTTC,CAWAIDGTGHAGYTF
TRBD2,.,TRBV19,TRBJ2-5,14,TGTGCCAGTAGTCAGTCAGCGGGGGGTGAGACCCAGTACTTC,CASSQSAGGETQYF
.,.,TRBV4-1,TRBJ1-1,16,TGCGCCAGCAGCCAAGAGACAGCAACTATGAACACTGAAGCTTTCTTT,CASSQETATMNTEAFF
TRBD2,once,TRBV18,TRBJ2-7,16,TGTGCCAGCTCACCACCTCAAGCGGGGGTTACCTACGAGCAGTACTTC,CASSPPQAGVTYEQYF
.,.,TRBV7-2,TRBJ2-1,15,TGTGCCAGCAGCTTAACCCAAGCCCGGGACAATGAGCAGTTCTTC,CASSLTQARDNEQFF